The present TCR beta chain was sequenced within a study of T cell responses to AZD1222 COVID-19 vaccine. Study-wide results and caveats: Spike-specific TCR breadth and depth grew following two AZD1222 doses. Within unmutated variant regions lay the reported targets of nearly half of spike-specific TCRs. The repertoires were collected only after the peak T cell response.

Germline assignment: CDR1 MNHEY and CDR2 SMNVEV (reference sequence). This CDR3 is 15 amino acids long. V dropped 5 bases and J dropped 3 bases, with 16 bases sitting between them. Some clones are missing from TCRdb's copy, which holds only in-frame ones; the method was immunoSEQ multiplex PCR. The table includes fewer than 200,000 clones, around nine tenths detected once. Turning to this clone: Its specificity is unknown.

The sequencing here drew on peripheral blood, taken 28 days after the second AZD1222 dose. This TCR derives from an adult who received the AZD1222 COVID-19 vaccine. V gene TRBV27 combines with J gene TRBJ1-2, with D unresolved. The CDR3 is CASSPHGQAYYGYTF. Written as DNA, the CDR3 is TGTGCCAGCAGTCCCCATGGGCAGGCCTACTATGGCTACACCTTC.